A single sample gave rise to the 25 T cell receptor beta chains below, sequenced in a study of T-cell reconstitution after alpha-beta-depleted transplantation in children. As it was prepared, the TCRbeta library received unique molecular identifiers. TCRdb processed the PCR reads anew with MiXCR; each CDR3 protein has one entry. The sample holds about 210,000 distinct CDR3 sequences, over 15% seen once. The material sequenced was PBMCs, mostly from graft donor cells, taken 360 days after TCRalphabeta/CD19-depleted stem cell transplant. The receptors were sampled from a male patient between 2 and 9 years old who had a stem cell transplant for acute lymphoblastic leukemia, so the T cells may come from the graft donor.

The chain couples TRBV20-1 to TRBJ1-6; 9 bases are shared with TRBD1. Germline V lookup: CDR1 DFQATT, CDR2 SNEGSKA (reference sequence). V trimming: 4 bases; J trimming: 10 bases; junction bases outside the gene matches: 11. The CDR3 spans 15 residues. CDR3 nucleotide sequence: TGCAGTGCTAAGGGGATGGGACAGGGATCCTCACCCCTCCACTTT. The encoded protein is CSAKGMGQGSSPLHF.

The chain uses TRBV12-3 or TRBV12-4 and TRBJ2-5; 8 positions agree with TRBD1. With 10 bases clipped from V and 2 bases from J, the junction kept 9 bases outside the gene matches. The CDR3 extends over 14 amino acids. CDR3: CATSWTGRQETQYF. The CDR3 DNA reads TGTGCCACCTCGTGGACAGGGCGTCAAGAGACCCAGTACTTC.

This clonotype occurred many times. This sequence joins TRBV12-3 or TRBV12-4 and TRBJ2-3; D not resolved. Trimming took off 3 bases at V and 13 bases at J, with 14 bases between the two ends. This CDR3 is built from 12 residues. The CDR3 reads CASSFSLASKYF. Here the CDR3 DNA reads TGTGCCAGCAGTTTTAGTTTGGCGTCCAAGTATTTT.

This clonotype appeared many times. V and J are TRBV6-1 and TRBJ2-7, with no clear D. The CDR3 consists of 13 residues. The germline V and J ends were trimmed by 4 bases and 2 bases, with 9 bases remaining between them. Germline V gene lookup returns CDR1 MNHNS and CDR2 SASEGT. The CDR3 DNA sequence: TGTGCCAGCAGTGGGGCCACGACCTACGAGCAGTACTTC. It specifies CASSGATTYEQYF.

This clonotype was counted a few times. J is TRBJ1-1 and V is TRBV27; 8 nucleotides line up with TRBD1. V gave up 5 bases and J gave up 3 bases; unmatched junction bases: 8. CDR1 is MNHEY and CDR2 is SMNVEV in the germline V gene (reference sequence). CDR3 length: 15 residues. CDR3 bases: TGTGCCAGCAGTCCTTGGACAGGGTCCTACACTGAAGCTTTCTTT. Its protein is CASSPWTGSYTEAFF.

This clonotype has more than one count but fewer than ten. The rearrangement joins TRBV12-3 or TRBV12-4 to TRBJ2-5; the match to TRBD2 covers 7 bases. The CDR3 sequence is 18 residues long. With 2 bases clipped from V and 2 bases from J, the junction kept 14 bases outside the gene matches. The CDR3 DNA reads TGTGCCAGCAGTTTACGGTTGGCGAGCGGGGACCTTCAAGAGACCCAGTACTTC. Amino acids: CASSLRLASGDLQETQYF.

The chain employs TRBV6-2 or TRBV6-3 and TRBJ2-1, with 10 bases identical to TRBD1. Germline loops: CDR1 MNHEY, CDR2 SVGEGT. The trim removed 5 bases at V and 8 bases at J, leaving 12 bases unmatched. The CDR3 contains 16 residues. The CDR3 DNA reads as TGTGCCAGCAGTGTCCAGACAGGGGGCGCCTTCGATGAGCAGTTCTTC. Protein product: CASSVQTGGAFDEQFF.

The rearrangement links TRBV2 to TRBJ1-5; a possible D gene is TRBD1 (5 bases). The CDR3 runs 14 residues. Trimming shortened V by 6 bases and J by 2 bases, and 11 bases separated the two germline ends. Germline V CDR1 and CDR2: SNHLY, FYNNEI. The CDR3 spells CASSGAFGNQPQHF. The CDR3 nucleotides read TGTGCCAGCAGCGGGGCCTTTGGCAATCAGCCCCAGCATTTT.

This clonotype was counted ten times or more. The chain joins TRBV20-1 to TRBJ2-1; D not resolved. Germline values: CDR1 DFQATT, CDR2 SNEGSKA (reference sequence). This CDR3 region has 15 residues. The V and J ends lost 5 bases and 1 base respectively, with 15 bases between them. The CDR3 DNA reads as TGCAGTGCTGGATGGGCCATGGGGTCCTACAATGAGCAGTTCTTC. It is translated as CSAGWAMGSYNEQFF.

This clonotype was recorded many times. The chain uses TRBV12-3 or TRBV12-4 and TRBJ2-3; 12 bases line up with TRBD2. The CDR3 runs to 16 residues. V gave up 5 bases and J gave up 3 bases; unmatched junction bases: 6. The CDR3 coding sequence is TGTGCCAGCAGTAACCTCGGACTAGCGGGGACAGATACGCAGTATTTT. Amino acids: CASSNLGLAGTDTQYF.

This clonotype was counted many times. The V call is TRBV25-1, the J call TRBJ2-1, with no clear D. The CDR3 contains 11 residues. Germline V gives CDR1 MGHDK, CDR2 SYGVNS. V lost 11 bases to trimming and J lost 3 bases, with 8 bases between them. CDR3 sequence reads: CAVALYNEQFF. CDR3 DNA: TGTGCCGTAGCCCTCTACAATGAGCAGTTCTTC.

CDR3 loop: CASSLNVGHNEQFF. The CDR3 nucleotides are TGTGCCAGCAGTTTAAATGTGGGCCACAATGAGCAGTTCTTC. The gene calls are TRBV12-3 or TRBV12-4 and TRBJ2-1; D gene uncertain. The CDR3 extends over 14 amino acids. V shed 2 bases and J shed 5 bases, with 10 bases lying between them.

This clonotype was observed a few times. V gene TRBV20-1 combines with J gene TRBJ1-6; no clear D. This CDR3 contains 12 residues. Germline CDR1 and CDR2: DFQATT and SNEGSKA (reference sequence). The CDR3 is CSLAAADLSLHF. DNA for the CDR3: TGCAGCTTGGCAGCCGCCGATCTATCCCTCCACTTT.

This clonotype was recorded a few times. The J gene is TRBJ1-2, the V gene TRBV7-2; D is perhaps TRBD1 (5 bases). Germline CDR1 SGHTA, CDR2 FQGNSA. The length of the CDR3 is 12 residues. V lost 4 bases and J 7 bases, leaving 10 bases between the germline ends. In DNA, the CDR3 is TGTGCCAGCAGCTCGGACGGGGCTGGCTACACCTTC. This sequence encodes CASSSDGAGYTF.

The chain employs TRBV7-2 and TRBJ2-1, with unresolved D. CDR1 is SGHTA, CDR2 FQGNSA, per germline. The V gene lost 10 bases and the J gene lost 1 base, with 8 bases spanning the gap. CDR3 size: 12 residues. The CDR3 here is CAIMSSYNEQFF. The CDR3, as DNA: TGTGCCATAATGTCGTCCTACAATGAGCAGTTCTTC. Drawing the rest from reference TRBV7-2 and TRBJ2-1, the complete variable domain is GAGVSQSPSNKVTEKGKDVELRCDPISGHTALYWYRQSLGQGLEFLIYFQGNSAPDKSGLPSDRFSAERTGGSVSTLTIQRTQQEDSAVYLCAIMSSYNEQFFGPGTRLTVL.

This clonotype has a handful of counts. The genes are TRBV7-3 and TRBJ2-3, with 8 bases matching TRBD2. The CDR3 is 17 amino acids. Germline assignment: CDR1 SGHTA and CDR2 FQGTGA. With V trimmed by 2 bases and J by 0 bases, 7 bases remained unmatched. CDR3 DNA sequence: TGTGCCAGCAGCTTAGTAGGAGCGGGGGAGAGCACAGATACGCAGTATTTT. As protein: CASSLVGAGESTDTQYF.

This clonotype was detected a few times. V gene TRBV27 combines with J gene TRBJ2-7; D is ambiguous. CDR3 length equals 17 residues. The germline V gene has CDR1 MNHEY and CDR2 SMNVEV (reference sequence). V lost 0 bases to trimming and J lost 4 bases, with 19 bases between them. Here the CDR3 DNA reads TGTGCCAGCAGTTTATCGGGGTATGGATCGAAATCATACGAGCAGTACTTC. Its protein is CASSLSGYGSKSYEQYF.

Many counts were recorded for this clonotype. V is TRBV7-8 and J is TRBJ2-4, with TRBD2 as a possible D gene (7 bases). V gave up 5 bases and J gave up 2 bases, with 13 bases separating them. Germline lookup yields CDR1 SGHVS and CDR2 FQNEAQ. The CDR3 contains 15 residues. CDR3 amino acids: CASSPNGGPKNIQYF. CDR3 nucleotides: TGTGCCAGCAGCCCTAACGGGGGGCCCAAAAACATTCAGTACTTC. Complete variable domain (other parts from reference TRBV7-8 and TRBJ2-4): GAGVSQSPRYKVAKRGQDVALRCDPISGHVSLFWYQQALGQGPEFLTYFQNEAQLDKSGLPSDRFFAERPEGSVSTLKIQRTQQEDSAVYLCASSPNGGPKNIQYFGAGTRLSVL.

This chain joins TRBV5-1 and TRBJ2-1, with 7 bases aligning to TRBD2. With V trimmed by 2 bases and J by 6 bases, 8 bases remained unmatched. CDR3 length: 15 residues. Germline V lookup: CDR1 SGHRS, CDR2 YFSETQ. The CDR3 is CASSLPAGDLNEQFF. The CDR3 nucleotides are TGCGCCAGCAGCTTACCTGCGGGGGACCTCAATGAGCAGTTCTTC.

A few counts support this clonotype. V gene TRBV11-2 combines with J gene TRBJ1-5; D is unresolved. This CDR3 is 13 amino acids long. Germline V gene lookup returns CDR1 SGHAT and CDR2 FQNNGV. Trimming stripped 3 bases from V and 2 bases from J, with 5 bases between. In nucleotides, the CDR3 is TGTGCCAGCAGCTTTGGGGGCAATCAGCCCCAGCATTTT. Protein: CASSFGGNQPQHF.

The genes are TRBV29-1 and TRBJ2-5; no reliable D call. The V end lost 2 bases, the J end lost 1 base, and 5 bases lay between the germline ends. The germline V gene has CDR1 SQVTM and CDR2 ANQGSEA. The CDR3 consists of 12 residues. The CDR3, as DNA: TGCAGCGTTGAACGAAGCCAAGAGACCCAGTACTTC. This sequence encodes CSVERSQETQYF.

This clonotype appeared a few times. V and J are TRBV2 and TRBJ2-2; 9 positions agree with TRBD1. CDR3 length equals 16 residues. Germline values: CDR1 SNHLY, CDR2 FYNNEI. V gave up 4 bases and J gave up 6 bases; unmatched junction bases: 9. The CDR3 nucleotides read TGTGCCAGCAGTGCCTCCTGGGACAGGGACTCCGGGGAGCTGTTTTTT. Amino acids: CASSASWDRDSGELFF. The variable domain in full, completed from reference TRBV2 and TRBJ2-2, reads EPEVTQTPSHQVTQMGQEVILRCVPISNHLYFYWYRQILGQKVEFLVSFYNNEISEKSEIFDDQFSVERPDGSNFTLKIRSTKLEDSAMYFCASSASWDRDSGELFFGEGSRLTVL.

The chain recombines TRBV12-3 or TRBV12-4 with TRBJ2-7; D not certain. The V end was cut by 5 bases, the J end by 2 bases, with 7 bases between. The CDR3 covers 12 residues. The CDR3 region is CASSGPTYEQYF. CDR3 coding DNA: TGTGCCAGCAGTGGACCGACCTACGAGCAGTACTTC.

On this clonotype itself: The CDR3 carries no conserved terminal phenylalanine or tryptophan, so it likely arises from a read error. V and J are TRBV10-3 and TRBJ1-5; D gene uncertain. Germline V gene data show CDR1 as ENHRY and CDR2 as SYGVKD. This CDR3 is built from 14 residues. V was shortened by 4 bases and J by 5 bases, with 12 bases between the two germline ends. The CDR3 region is CAISVSGRDQPQHS. The CDR3 nucleotides are TGTGCCATCAGTGTTTCGGGCCGCGATCAGCCCCAGCATTCT.

The genes are TRBV29-1 and TRBJ2-7, with 9 bases lining up with TRBD1. V was clipped by 7 bases and J by 1 base; unmatched bases: 8. The CDR3 length is 14 residues. Germline assignment: CDR1 SQVTM and CDR2 ANQGSEA. The CDR3 DNA follows: TGCAGCGCGGGACAGGGAACGGGGTCCTACGAGCAGTACTTC. Protein sequence: CSAGQGTGSYEQYF.